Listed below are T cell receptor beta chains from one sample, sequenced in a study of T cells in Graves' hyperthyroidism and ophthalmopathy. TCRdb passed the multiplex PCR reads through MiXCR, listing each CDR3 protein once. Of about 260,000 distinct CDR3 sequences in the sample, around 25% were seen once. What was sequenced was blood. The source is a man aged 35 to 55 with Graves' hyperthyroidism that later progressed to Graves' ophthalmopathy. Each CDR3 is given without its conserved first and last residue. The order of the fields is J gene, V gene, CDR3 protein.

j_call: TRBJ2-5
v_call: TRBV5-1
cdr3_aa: ASSSTTGRETQY

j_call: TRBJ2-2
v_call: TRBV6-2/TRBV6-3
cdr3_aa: ASINSAGAVRGGELF

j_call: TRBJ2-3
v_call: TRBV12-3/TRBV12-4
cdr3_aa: ASVASGSRDTQY

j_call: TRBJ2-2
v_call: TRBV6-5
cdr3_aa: ASTRQGGNTGELF

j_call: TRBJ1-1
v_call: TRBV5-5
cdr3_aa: ASSLWTELNTEAF

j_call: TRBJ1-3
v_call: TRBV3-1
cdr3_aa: ASSQDPGTIY

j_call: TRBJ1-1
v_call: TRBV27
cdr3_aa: ASSRLGSTEAF

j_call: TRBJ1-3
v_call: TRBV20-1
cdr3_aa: SATLDMTGNTIY

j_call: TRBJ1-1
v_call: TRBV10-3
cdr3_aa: AISESISSKGAVNTEAF

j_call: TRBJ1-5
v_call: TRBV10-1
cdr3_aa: AIGQPQH

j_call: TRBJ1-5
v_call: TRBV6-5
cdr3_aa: ASSYPGVGQGVQPQH

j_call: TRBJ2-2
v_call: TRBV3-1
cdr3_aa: ASSQGLAGRWTGELF

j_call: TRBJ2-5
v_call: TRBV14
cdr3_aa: ASSPGTLQETQY

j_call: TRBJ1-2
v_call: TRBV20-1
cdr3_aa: SAHTGGGYGYT

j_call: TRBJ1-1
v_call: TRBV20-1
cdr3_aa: SASQGTDTEAF

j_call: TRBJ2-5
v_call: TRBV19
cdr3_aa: ASTPTSGSQETQY

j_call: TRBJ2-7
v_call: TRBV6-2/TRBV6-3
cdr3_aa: ASSSTKEGEQY

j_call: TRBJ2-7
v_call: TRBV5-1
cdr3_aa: ASSSSGSTYEQY

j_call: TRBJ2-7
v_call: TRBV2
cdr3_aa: ASSPGLAGVLAREQY

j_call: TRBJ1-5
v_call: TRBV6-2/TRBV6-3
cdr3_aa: ASSYRDRADNQPQH

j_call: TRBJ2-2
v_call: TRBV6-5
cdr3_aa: ASSYARTNTGELF

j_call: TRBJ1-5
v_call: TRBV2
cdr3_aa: ASSARQGLFQPQH

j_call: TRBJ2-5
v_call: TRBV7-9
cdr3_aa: ASSLIPKKETQY